The text below deals with one T cell receptor (beta chain). As yet, its antigen is unknown. A read error likely explains this, since a far larger clone differs by one base. Germline assignment: CDR1 MNHNS and CDR2 SASEGT. Trimming took 4 bases from V and 3 from J, leaving 4 bases between them. The CDR3 covers 11 residues. This specimen comes from a study of shared clonotypes between healthy human individuals. Study-wide points: In this cohort, only blood was sampled, and tissue repertoires likely differ. The authors expected sequencing depth to affect clonotype sharing among donors.

Study donors comprised healthy, HIV-negative adults devoid of recent acute infection or vaccination. The table came from immunoSEQ multiplex PCR; TCRdb's copy has only in-frame clones and leaves some out. The sample lists 450,000 to 500,000 clones, approximately 84% occurring once. The chain recombines TRBV6-1 with TRBJ2-7, with D hard to call. The sample taken for sequencing was PBMCs. The receptor comes from a woman between 40 and 55 years old in good health. Some clones in this sample may be carry-over from other donors' samples. The CDR3 DNA reads TGTGCCAGCAGTGCACTCTACGAGCAGTACTTC. Translation: CASSALYEQYF.